This TCR beta chain was observed in a study of blood T cell repertoires in COVID-19. Turning to the study itself: There were acute and convalescent COVID-19 samples, and they came from the United States, Italy and Spain. Sample material is recorded as cDNA or gDNA derived from T cells, B-cell-depleted T cells, or PBMCs.

After removal of 2 bases from V and 6 bases from J, the junction contained 11 bases not matched to a gene. From germline, CDR1 is LNHDA and CDR2 SQIVND (reference sequence). The CDR3 sequence is 17 residues long. Authors' data handling: Estimation of nucleated cell counts relied on the amplification of reference gene primers. Generated by immunoSEQ multiplex PCR, the TCRdb table keeps only in-frame clones and is missing some. The D gene and trimming were derived from the DNA, and the V and J assignments and clone size from that table. Of 200,000 to 250,000 clones listed, approximately 82% are singletons.

The J gene is TRBJ1-2, the V gene TRBV19; 11 bases are shared with TRBD1. This clonotype originated in a man aged 50-59 years with active or convalescent COVID-19. The source material was peripheral blood. CDR3 region: CASSILNWDRGIDGYTF. The DNA of the CDR3 is TGTGCCAGTAGTATACTCAATTGGGACAGGGGGATCGATGGCTACACCTTC.